The text below deals with one TCR beta chain. Its antigen is unknown. No much larger clone exists at a distance of one base, and base qualities are not known. These data are taken from a study of Graves' ophthalmopathy and Graves' hyperthyroidism (dated by TCRdb to 2017 to 2018). General notes on the study: Peripheral blood was collected before any treatment was given, at the time of initial diagnosis. To tell Graves' ophthalmopathy apart from Graves' hyperthyroidism, and to predict which patients would progress to ophthalmopathy, the study relied on TCR beta repertoire signatures. T-cell repertoires of thyroid tissue and blood were compared in over 5 hyperthyroidism patients. To explore V-J signatures distinguishing ophthalmopathy from hyperthyroidism, a discovery set of about a hundred patients (about 43 ophthalmopathy, 57 stable hyperthyroidism) was enrolled. In total, under 150 blood samples were TCR-sequenced: approximately 42 ophthalmopathy, roughly 80 hyperthyroidism and some 17 hyperthyroidism-to-ophthalmopathy patients. After sampling, hyperthyroidism patients received methimazole starting at 30 mg daily, and ophthalmopathy patients received high-dose intravenous methylprednisolone. The independent validation cohort included about 19 hyperthyroidism patients plus 17 patients who later progressed from hyperthyroidism to ophthalmopathy. Summary of the overall study and its limitations: In validation, the model predicted ophthalmopathy progression with about 64% sensitivity and 72.22% specificity; eleven to twelve predicted patients were CT-confirmed with GO in a median of around 6 months. In cross-validation, the 13-signature model distinguished ophthalmopathy from stable hyperthyroidism with nearly 90% sensitivity and 81.08% specificity, while in the test set the corresponding values were 80% and 75%. Sample size was not predetermined statistically, and investigators were not blinded to group allocation. Among expanded thyroid clonotypes with frequency above 0.001, most also showed up in blood, which suggests that blood repertoires may reflect the thyroid immune response.

Ophthalmopathy patients had moderately to severely active disease, Clinical Activity Score of at least 3, NOSPECS grade of at least 4, and disease duration under 3 months. Patients with other autoimmune diseases, uncontrolled infections, pregnancy or lactation were excluded. Diagnosis relied on clinical symptoms, serum thyroxine, TRAb, thyroid ultrasound and orbital computed tomography. Ficoll-Paque density gradient centrifugation was used to isolate PBMCs from around 10 ml of fresh peripheral blood. Total RNA was extracted using Trizol reagent, and RNA quality was checked on an Agilent 2100 Bioanalyzer. CDR1 and CDR2 were assigned from the germline V gene as SGHAT and FQNNGV. The CDR3 covers 17 residues, taking in both the cysteine and the phenylalanine. The kept DNA is CDR3 alone, 51 bases in frame from the first base. V lost 5 bases and J lost 0 bases; the stretch between them is 14 bases long.

For repertoire sequencing, the TCR beta CDR3 regions were amplified from RNA transcripts. HTBI primers and the Qiagen OneStep RT-PCR kit were used in a first-round RT-PCR, which was followed by a second-round multiplex PCR, size selection and purification. Libraries were sequenced paired-end with 100 bp reads on an Illumina HiSeq2000. The authors' analysis ran thus. SOAPnuke was used to process the reads, removing any read that contained adapters or uncalled bases, had a mean Phred below 15, or lacked an exact match to the constant primer or identifier. COPE v1.2.5 was used to merge high-quality paired reads. Each unique nucleotide sequence was defined as a clonotype, and clonotypes were aligned to IMGT TRB V, D and J references with MiTCR v1.1. The analysis was limited to V-J combinations with a frequency above 0.0001, which together covered more than 98% of repertoires. A TCR clonal expansion and chaos score per V-J combination was defined as the ratio of F50 clonal expansion to chaos observed in the TCRdist matrix. Welch's t-statistics and random forest were used to reduce features to 13 V-J combinations, which were fed into a naive Bayes classifier. The Morisita-Horn index was used to measure how similar the thyroid and blood repertoires were. The public reads were quality trimmed at Q25 with fastp and then assembled into clones with MiXCR by TCRdb, keeping productive beta chains. When rows share a CDR3 protein, they turn into one entry using the most common DNA and genes. In this record, the V and J calls reflect TCRdb's handling and not the investigators' own analysis. For this sample there are 300,000 to 350,000 distinct CDR3 sequences; 17% appear just once. Roughly an eighth of the sample belongs to the ten largest clones.

Material: peripheral blood. The origin of this receptor is an adult man with Graves' ophthalmopathy. This chain is built from TRBV11-2 and TRBJ1-6, with an unclear D gene assignment. The nucleotide sequence is TGTGCCAGCAGCCTTGGTCTCGAGAGCTCCTATAATTCACCCCTCCACTTT. Its amino acids are CASSLGLESSYNSPLHF.